Detailed here is one T cell receptor (beta chain). Its antigen is unidentified. The sample is drawn from a study of a mutant IDH1 vaccine in newly diagnosed glioma. Findings and caveats of the study: With respect to changes in top peripheral T cell clonotypes, pseudoprogression seemed unrelated. Immune responses induced by vaccination arose in 90% to 95% of the patients.

CDR3 size: 12 residues. Trimming removed 6 bases at V and 1 base at J, with 6 bases between. Germline V lookup: CDR1 LNHDA, CDR2 SQIVND (reference sequence). Indicated time point: week 47, end of study. Doses of 300 ug of mutant IDH1 20-mer peptide were given with topical imiquimod. Administration of eight vaccinations to patients took place in weeks 1, 3, 5, 7, 11, 15, 19, 23. The astrocytomas were IDH1-mutant, ATRX-negative, and WHO grade 3 or 4. TCRdb's copy holds only in-frame clones and misses some; the assay was immunoSEQ multiplex PCR. The sample lists about 34,000 clones, approximately 87% seen once, with around 12% in the top ten.

This receptor was identified in a woman aged 30 to 39 with glioma. This specimen was PBMCs, taken from a glioma patient whose treatment included an IDH1 peptide vaccine. The chain couples TRBV19 to TRBJ1-1, with D uncertain. This CDR3 is CASRAGNTEAFF. CDR3 nucleotide sequence: TGTGCCAGTAGGGCAGGGAACACTGAAGCTTTCTTT.